This TCR beta chain was found in a study of T cells in Graves' hyperthyroidism and ophthalmopathy. Background on the study: Prior to any treatment, at the point of initial diagnosis, peripheral blood was collected.

This clonotype was picked up many times. Those with hyperthyroidism were 18 to 65 years old, newly diagnosed, and ill for under 2 months. Diagnoses were established using clinical symptoms, serum thyroxine and TRAb, thyroid ultrasound and orbital computed tomography. Researchers took RNA transcripts and amplified the TCR beta CDR3 regions from them. A set of HTBI primers served as the primers for a first-round RT-PCR of the TCR CDR3. TCRdb reprocessed the multiplex PCR reads with MiXCR, giving one entry per CDR3 protein. This sample carries 90,000 to 120,000 distinct CDR3 sequences, 15% to 20% of them seen once, and the ten largest clones take 40% to 50%. This CDR3 spans 14 amino acids. Trimming removed 5 bases at V and 7 bases at J, with 15 bases between.

The receptor's source is a woman aged 45-65 years with Graves' hyperthyroidism. Sample: blood. V is TRBV12-3 or TRBV12-4 and J is TRBJ2-1, with D unclear. This CDR3 reads CASSPGPPPNEQFF. In DNA, the CDR3 is TGTGCCAGCAGTCCCGGTCCCCCACCGAATGAGCAGTTCTTC.